This T cell receptor beta chain is drawn from a study of blood T cell repertoires in COVID-19. Overall study context: The cDNA or gDNA used as material had been derived from T cells, B-cell-depleted T cells, or PBMCs.

In the authors' workflow: Amplification of reference gene primers was used by the study to estimate nucleated cell counts. The repertoire was sequenced with immunoSEQ multiplex PCR; TCRdb's copy has only in-frame clones and lacks some. D and trimming were read from the DNA, whereas the V and J calls and clone size are those reported in that table. Of about 18,000 clones in the sample, 81% were seen once. The sample was peripheral blood. This TCR was sampled from a man aged 40-49 years with active or convalescent COVID-19.

Here the CDR3 DNA reads TGTGCCAGCCAATCGCCCCCGGGGACCCAGTACTTC. Translated, it gives CASQSPPGTQYF. The rearrangement uses TRBV6-5 and TRBJ2-5; D gene unclear. CDR1 and CDR2 (germline): MNHEY, SVGAGI. V dropped 8 bases and J dropped 7 bases, with 14 bases sitting between them. The CDR3 extends over 12 amino acids.